Each of the 23 T cell receptor beta chains below was sequenced from the same sample in a study of shared clonotypes between healthy human individuals (dated by TCRdb to 2018 to 2020). Libraries were constructed by the immunoSEQ multiplex PCR assay. TCRdb provides this immuneACCESS table in a form limited to in-frame rearrangements. Some clones are lacking; in checked studies, under half of them reflect an unresolved V gene, and why the rest are absent is not known. Counted in this sample were a few million clones; approximately 90% of them appeared once. In total, the top ten clones hold more than 0.12% of the sample. Sequencing input: naive CD4+ T cells sorted from blood. The cell subset or site tag for this specimen amounts to: CD45RA+ positively selected. These receptors originate from a man between 18 and 35 years old in good health.

The chain employs TRBV6-5 and TRBJ1-6; 12 bases fit TRBD1. The CDR3 is made up of 16 amino acids. V shed 2 bases, J shed 5 bases, and the junction held 1 base outside the gene matches. The V gene's germline CDR1 is MNHEY and CDR2 SVGAGI. The CDR3 loop reads CASSYGTGGNNSPLHF. The CDR3, as DNA: TGTGCCAGCAGTTACGGGACAGGGGGCAATAATTCACCCCTCCACTTT.

This clone was seen only a few times. The genes are TRBV7-2 and TRBJ2-5, with a weak D call TRBD1 (6 bases). This CDR3 has 15 amino acids. Germline lookup yields CDR1 SGHTA and CDR2 FQGNSA. The V and J ends lost 5 bases and 1 base respectively, with 14 bases between them. CDR3 protein: CASSPNPGAQETQYF. The CDR3 DNA follows: TGTGCCAGCAGCCCTAACCCAGGGGCCCAAGAGACCCAGTACTTC.

The rearrangement joins TRBV20-1 to TRBJ2-3; D uncertain. The CDR3 is made up of 11 amino acids. The V gene lost 5 bases and the J gene lost 6 bases, with 9 bases spanning the gap. The germline gives CDR1 DFQATT, CDR2 SNEGSKA (reference sequence). For the CDR3, the DNA is TGCAGTGCTCTGTTAGCCGATACGCAGTATTTT. Its translation is CSALLADTQYF.

This clone was observed a single time. Additional DNA sequences in this sample encode the identical CDR3. V usage is TRBV2 and J usage is TRBJ1-3; D not certain. Germline V gives CDR1 SNHLY, CDR2 FYNNEI. The CDR3 runs 14 residues. V shed 3 bases and J shed 0 bases, with 6 bases lying between them. Here the CDR3 reads CASSDRFSGNTIYF. The CDR3 bases are TGTGCCAGCAGTGATCGGTTCTCTGGAAACACCATATATTTT.

This clone occurred a few times. The rearrangement joins TRBV5-4 to TRBJ2-2; 10 nucleotides line up with TRBD2. This CDR3 contains 15 residues. CDR1 and CDR2 from the germline V gene are SGHNT and YYREEE (reference sequence). Trimming at V came to 2 bases and at J to 6 bases, leaving 4 bases not matched to a gene. The CDR3 here is CASSFGTSDAGELFF. CDR3 DNA sequence: TGTGCCAGCAGCTTTGGGACTAGCGACGCCGGGGAGCTGTTTTTT.

The genes are TRBV25-1 and TRBJ1-6; no definite D call. The CDR3 is 14 residues long. Trimming took 3 bases from V and 10 from J, leaving 13 bases between them. Germline V CDR1 and CDR2: MGHDK, SYGVNS. DNA for the CDR3: TGTGCCAGCAGTGATTGGCCGGATCGATCACCCCTCCACTTT. Translated: CASSDWPDRSPLHF. Full variable domain (outside the CDR3, taken from reference TRBV25-1 and TRBJ1-6): EADIYQTPRYLVIGTGKKITLECSQTMGHDKMYWYQQDPGMELHLIHYSYGVNSTEKGDLSSESTVSRIRTEHFPLTLESARPSHTSQYLCASSDWPDRSPLHFGNGTRLTVT.

The V and J genes are TRBV27 and TRBJ2-2; 9 positions agree with TRBD1. The CDR3 length is 15 residues. The germline gives CDR1 MNHEY, CDR2 SMNVEV (reference sequence). V dropped 5 bases and J dropped 5; count of bases not matched to a gene: 6. In nucleotides, the CDR3 is TGTGCCAGCAGTACCGGGACAGGGAGTACCGGGGAGCTGTTTTTT. Its translation is CASSTGTGSTGELFF.

The V call is TRBV10-3, the J call TRBJ2-7; the match to TRBD2 covers 13 bases. The CDR3 covers 17 residues. In germline, CDR1 is ENHRY, CDR2 SYGVKD. J was trimmed by 2 bases and V by 7 bases; bases with no gene match: 11. The DNA of the CDR3 is TGTGCCATCACCGGGACTAGCGGGACGAGTGGAACCTACGAGCAGTACTTC. This sequence encodes CAITGTSGTSGTYEQYF.

The chain employs TRBV7-6 and TRBJ2-1, with D perhaps matching TRBD2 (5 bases). This CDR3 contains 14 residues. Germline CDR1 is SGHVS and CDR2 is FNYEAQ. The V gene lost 2 bases and the J gene lost 7 bases, with 12 bases spanning the gap. In DNA, the CDR3 is TGTGCCAGCAGCTTATCCGGGAAAGAAAATGAGCAGTTCTTC. Amino acids: CASSLSGKENEQFF.

The chain recombines TRBV5-6 with TRBJ1-6, with 10 nucleotides matching TRBD1. This CDR3 contains 14 residues. V was pared by 3 bases and J by 11 bases, with 5 bases of the junction left unmatched. CDR1 and CDR2 from the germline V gene are SGHDT and YYEEEE. In nucleotides, the CDR3 is TGTGCCAGCAGCTCGGGACAGGGGTTAACACCCCTCCACTTT. The encoded protein is CASSSGQGLTPLHF.

The chain employs TRBV28 and TRBJ2-7, with D unclear. This CDR3 is built from 14 residues. From germline, CDR1 is MDHEN and CDR2 SYDVKM. V was cut by 2 bases and J by 6 bases, with 14 bases left in between. The CDR3 spells CASSLSGTALEQYF. CDR3 in DNA: TGTGCCAGCAGTTTAAGTGGTACGGCCCTCGAGCAGTACTTC.

Remarks on this clone: The sample holds other DNA sequences that translate to the same CDR3. The chain joins TRBV18 to TRBJ2-7; 10 bases map to TRBD1. V shed 1 base, J shed 4 bases, and the junction held 4 bases outside the gene matches. Germline V gene lookup returns CDR1 KGHSH and CDR2 LQKENI. The CDR3 contains 15 residues. CDR3 amino acids: CASSPQGTGVYEQYF. The CDR3 coding sequence is TGTGCCAGCTCACCACAGGGGACAGGGGTATACGAGCAGTACTTC.

The J gene is TRBJ2-5, the V gene TRBV9, with D unclear. Looked up from germline, CDR1 is SGDLS and CDR2 is YYNGEE. This CDR3 has 14 amino acids. Trimming cost V 4 bases and J 1 base, with 11 bases left between them. CDR3 protein: CASSRGWAQETQYF. CDR3 in DNA: TGTGCCAGCAGCCGCGGTTGGGCCCAAGAGACCCAGTACTTC.

The rearrangement uses TRBV5-1 and TRBJ2-1, with D possibly TRBD2 on 6 matching bases. V lost 3 bases and J 2 bases, leaving 12 bases between the germline ends. CDR1 is SGHRS, CDR2 YFSETQ, per germline. The CDR3 sequence is 15 residues long. The DNA for the CDR3 is TGCGCCAGCAGCTCGAATAGCGGTGCCTACAATGAGCAGTTCTTC. This translates into CASSSNSGAYNEQFF.

The V call is TRBV27, the J call TRBJ2-2; a possible D gene is TRBD1 (5 bases). This CDR3 comprises 15 residues. Trimming left V 3 bases short and J 4 bases short, with 12 bases between. CDR1 and CDR2 from the germline V gene are MNHEY and SMNVEV (reference sequence). The CDR3 region has the DNA TGTGCCAGCAGTTTCGAAACAAGGGGCACCGGGGAGCTGTTTTTT. Translated, it gives CASSFETRGTGELFF.

The chain couples TRBV11-3 to TRBJ2-1; 9 positions match TRBD2. Trimming took 1 base from V and 6 from J; bases not matched to a gene: 13. The CDR3 sequence is 18 residues long. CDR1 is SGHNT and CDR2 is YENEEA in the germline V gene. The CDR3 sequence is CASSLGDRLAGAGNEQFF. The CDR3 nucleotides read TGTGCCAGCAGCTTAGGGGACCGCTTAGCGGGAGCAGGCAATGAGCAGTTCTTC.

The gene calls are TRBV7-6 and TRBJ1-5, with D unresolved. The CDR3 loop spans 14 amino acids. V dropped 5 bases and J dropped 2 bases, with 10 bases sitting between them. From germline, CDR1 is SGHVS and CDR2 FNYEAQ. CDR3 DNA sequence: TGTGCCAGCAGCGGGCTAGCAGGCAATCAGCCCCAGCATTTT. The encoded protein is CASSGLAGNQPQHF.

The genes are TRBV2 and TRBJ2-1, with 9 bases that match TRBD2. V dropped 4 bases and J dropped 4; count of bases not matched to a gene: 2. The CDR3 extends over 14 amino acids. Germline V CDR1 and CDR2: SNHLY, FYNNEI. The CDR3 region has the DNA TGTGCCAGCAGTGGTAGCGGGGGTTACAATGAGCAGTTCTTC. This gives the protein CASSGSGGYNEQFF.

The chain links TRBV5-6 to TRBJ2-1, with D tentatively TRBD2 (5 bases). The germline gives CDR1 SGHDT, CDR2 YYEEEE. V was shortened by 5 bases and J by 0 bases, with 12 bases between the two germline ends. This CDR3 has 15 amino acids. As DNA, the CDR3 is TGTGCCAGCAGTCCGACTATCAGCTCCTACAATGAGCAGTTCTTC. The encoded protein is CASSPTISSYNEQFF.

This clone was detected once. The genes are TRBV18 and TRBJ1-1, with TRBD1 as a possible D gene (6 bases). The CDR3 has 15 residues. Germline CDR1 and CDR2: KGHSH and LQKENI. V lost 0 bases to trimming and J lost 1 base, with 9 bases between them. The CDR3 DNA sequence: TGTGCCAGCTCACCACCGTCGACAGGGAACACTGAAGCTTTCTTT. Translating gives CASSPPSTGNTEAFF.

The genes are TRBV5-4 and TRBJ2-5, with TRBD1 matching 10 bases. J gave up 5 bases and V 4 bases, and 8 bases lay outside the gene matches. The CDR3 length is 15 residues. CDR1 and CDR2 (germline): SGHNT, YYREEE (reference sequence). The CDR3 loop reads CASSTGTGEVETQYF. In DNA form, the CDR3 reads TGTGCCAGCAGCACGGGGACAGGGGAGGTGGAGACCCAGTACTTC.

With regard to this clone: Distinct nucleotide sequences in the sample also encode this CDR3. The chain carries TRBV30 and TRBJ1-1, with no clear D. Germline loops: CDR1 GTSNPN, CDR2 SVGIG (reference sequence). The CDR3 totals 12 residues. The V end lost 1 base, the J end lost 1 base, and 4 bases lay between the germline ends. The CDR3 region is CAWSDGNTEAFF. The DNA of the CDR3 is TGTGCCTGGAGTGATGGGAACACTGAAGCTTTCTTT.

The chain carries TRBV18 and TRBJ2-3, with no clear D. The germline gives CDR1 KGHSH, CDR2 LQKENI. V was trimmed by 6 bases and J by 2 bases, leaving 18 bases between them. The CDR3 contains 16 residues. The CDR3 DNA is TGTGCCAGCTCGCCCCCTGAGAACACTTTCACAGATACGCAGTATTTT. It translates to CASSPPENTFTDTQYF.